This T cell receptor (beta chain) originates from a study of post-analysis software for immune sequencing data. Study overall: The study covered relapsing-remitting, secondary progressive and progressive-relapsing courses of multiple sclerosis. Study-wide points: A significant reduction in normalized Chao1 diversity was observed in multiple sclerosis patients versus controls. Same-batch samples co-clustered strongly by F measure.

Unique molecular identifiers were present in the TCR beta cDNA libraries. When about 1 to 11 million T cells were used, they gave about 540,000 cDNA molecules. TCRdb redid the calling of the PCR reads with MiXCR, one entry per CDR3 protein. The sample consists of roughly 160,000 distinct CDR3 sequences, roughly 35% of them appearing once. This clonotype was found a few times. Antigen unknown. Source: blood, taken after autologous hematopoietic stem cell transplantation. The clonotype comes from a girl between 5 and 17 years old with multiple sclerosis.

CDR3 residues: CATSRDEGYEQFF. In nucleotides, the CDR3 is TGTGCCACCAGCAGAGATGAGGGCTATGAGCAGTTCTTC. The genes are TRBV15 and TRBJ2-1, with TRBD2 as a possible D gene (5 bases). The V gene lost 0 bases and the J gene lost 8 bases, with 8 bases spanning the gap. The CDR3 length is 13 residues. The germline CDR1 and CDR2 sequences are LNHNV and YYDKDF (reference sequence).